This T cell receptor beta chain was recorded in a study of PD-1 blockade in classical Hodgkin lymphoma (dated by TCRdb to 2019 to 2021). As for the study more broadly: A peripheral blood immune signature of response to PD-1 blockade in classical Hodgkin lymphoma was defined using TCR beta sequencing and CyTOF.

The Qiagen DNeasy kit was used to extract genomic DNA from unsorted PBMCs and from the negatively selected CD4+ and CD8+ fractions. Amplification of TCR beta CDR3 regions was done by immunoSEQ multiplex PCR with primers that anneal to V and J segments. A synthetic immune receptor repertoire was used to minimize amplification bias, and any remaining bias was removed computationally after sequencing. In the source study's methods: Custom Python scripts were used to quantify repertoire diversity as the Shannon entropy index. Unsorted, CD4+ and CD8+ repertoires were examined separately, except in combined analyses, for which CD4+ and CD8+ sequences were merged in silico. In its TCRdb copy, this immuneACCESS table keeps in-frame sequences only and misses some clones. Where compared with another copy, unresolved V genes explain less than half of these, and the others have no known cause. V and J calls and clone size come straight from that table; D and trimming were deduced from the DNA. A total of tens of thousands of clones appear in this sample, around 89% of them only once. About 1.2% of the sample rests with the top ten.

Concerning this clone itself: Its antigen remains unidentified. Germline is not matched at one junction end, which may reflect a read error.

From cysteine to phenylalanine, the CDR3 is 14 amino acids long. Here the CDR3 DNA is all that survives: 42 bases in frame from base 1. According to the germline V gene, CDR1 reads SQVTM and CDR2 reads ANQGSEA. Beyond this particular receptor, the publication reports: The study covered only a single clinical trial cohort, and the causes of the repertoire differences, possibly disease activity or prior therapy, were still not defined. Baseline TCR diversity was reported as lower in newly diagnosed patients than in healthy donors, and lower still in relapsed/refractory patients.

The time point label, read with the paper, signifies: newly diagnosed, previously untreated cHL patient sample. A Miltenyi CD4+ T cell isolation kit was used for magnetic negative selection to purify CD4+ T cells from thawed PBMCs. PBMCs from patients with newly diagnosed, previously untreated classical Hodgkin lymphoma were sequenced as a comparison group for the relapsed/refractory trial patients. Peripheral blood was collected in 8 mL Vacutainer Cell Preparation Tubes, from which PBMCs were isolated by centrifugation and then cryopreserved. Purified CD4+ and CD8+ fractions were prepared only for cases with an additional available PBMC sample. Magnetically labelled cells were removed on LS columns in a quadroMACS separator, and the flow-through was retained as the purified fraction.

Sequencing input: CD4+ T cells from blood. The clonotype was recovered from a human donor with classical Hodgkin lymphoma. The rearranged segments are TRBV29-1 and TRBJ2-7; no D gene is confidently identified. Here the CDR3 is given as CSVVSSLLRAVLVF. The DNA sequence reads TGCAGCGTTGTCTCGTCCCTCCTACGAGCAGTACTCGTCTTC.